What follows is one T cell receptor (beta chain) and its context. Germline CDR1 reads SGHTA; CDR2 reads FQGNSA. The junction had 11 bases not matched to a gene; V was cut back by 0 bases and J by 9 bases. This CDR3 comprises 16 residues. This sample was taken from a study of T cell changes during pregnancy in multiple sclerosis. Generated by immunoSEQ multiplex PCR, the TCRdb table keeps only in-frame clones and is missing some. The sample records 45,000 to 55,000 clones, 92% being singletons. The specimen comprised CD4+ T cells from peripheral blood mononuclear cells, sampled after pregnancy. The TCR sequence derives from a female donor in good health, enrolled as a control in a pregnancy study. The V call is TRBV7-2, the J call TRBJ1-5; 7 positions agree with TRBD1. CDR3 amino acids: CASSLAQGPQGGPQHF. For the CDR3, the DNA is TGTGCCAGCAGCTTAGCACAGGGACCGCAGGGGGGGCCCCAGCATTTT.